A selection of T cell receptor beta chains follows, all from one sample in a study of cytomegalovirus exposure and HLA in healthy donors. The repertoire was sequenced with immunoSEQ multiplex PCR; TCRdb's copy has only in-frame clones and lacks some. The table records 150,000 or so clones, more than 80% of them present only once. Source material: PBMCs. Every receptor here comes from a woman aged 30 to 39 in good health and CMV-seropositive. Both conserved end residues are part of each CDR3. Each record gives: J gene, clone size, D gene, V gene, CDR3 DNA, CDR3 protein. A D gene is named only where the DNA matches it firmly. Only some rows state a clone size, as once, few, many or a class for expanded clones.

j_gene: TRBJ1-1; abundance: -; d_gene: -; v_gene: TRBV29-1; CDR3nt: TGCAGCGTTGCTGTGAACACTGAAGCTTTCTTT; CDR3aa: CSVAVNTEAFF
j_gene: TRBJ2-5; abundance: -; d_gene: TRBD2; v_gene: TRBV28; CDR3nt: TGTGCCAGCAGTCCGAGCAACCGACTAGCGTCGGAGACCCAGTACTTC; CDR3aa: CASSPSNRLASETQYF
j_gene: TRBJ1-2; abundance: -; d_gene: TRBD1; v_gene: TRBV27; CDR3nt: TGTGCCAGCAGTCTAGCAGGGGGGATCTATGGCTACACCTTC; CDR3aa: CASSLAGGIYGYTF
j_gene: TRBJ2-2; abundance: -; d_gene: TRBD2; v_gene: TRBV2; CDR3nt: TGTGCCAGCAAACGGCTAGCGGGGCAAGGCGGGGAGCTGTTTTTT; CDR3aa: CASKRLAGQGGELFF
j_gene: TRBJ2-7; abundance: -; d_gene: -; v_gene: TRBV7-7; CDR3nt: TGTGCTAGCAGCTTTGGCGGGGGCCTGCGGGAAGAGCAGTACTTC; CDR3aa: CASSFGGGLREEQYF
j_gene: TRBJ1-2; abundance: -; d_gene: TRBD1; v_gene: TRBV28; CDR3nt: TGTGCCAGCAGTACGACAGGGGTGAGCTATGGCTACACCTTC; CDR3aa: CASSTTGVSYGYTF
j_gene: TRBJ2-7; abundance: -; d_gene: -; v_gene: TRBV14; CDR3nt: TGTGCCAGCAGCCAAGGGTCAGGGTACGAGCAGTACTTC; CDR3aa: CASSQGSGYEQYF
j_gene: TRBJ2-7; abundance: -; d_gene: -; v_gene: TRBV27; CDR3nt: TGTGCCAGCAGTTCCGGGACACCCTACTACGAGCAGTACTTC; CDR3aa: CASSSGTPYYEQYF
j_gene: TRBJ2-2; abundance: -; d_gene: -; v_gene: TRBV15; CDR3nt: TGTGCCACCAGCAGGATCGGCGGGACCCTCACCGGGGAGCTGTTTTTT; CDR3aa: CATSRIGGTLTGELFF
j_gene: TRBJ1-2; abundance: -; d_gene: TRBD1; v_gene: TRBV4-1; CDR3nt: TGCGCCAGCAGCCAGCTACAGGGGGGGGGCTATGGCTACACCTTC; CDR3aa: CASSQLQGGGYGYTF
j_gene: TRBJ2-3; abundance: -; d_gene: TRBD2; v_gene: TRBV4-1; CDR3nt: TGCGCCAGCAGCCAAGTGGCGCGGGGGGTGGCAGATACGCAGTATTTT; CDR3aa: CASSQVARGVADTQYF
j_gene: TRBJ2-5; abundance: -; d_gene: -; v_gene: TRBV20-1; CDR3nt: TGCAGTGCGGAGCTCCAAGAGACCCAGTACTTC; CDR3aa: CSAELQETQYF
j_gene: TRBJ2-5; abundance: -; d_gene: TRBD2; v_gene: TRBV9; CDR3nt: TGTGCCAGCAGCGGGACTAGCGCACAAGAGACCCAGTACTTC; CDR3aa: CASSGTSAQETQYF
j_gene: TRBJ1-2; abundance: -; d_gene: -; v_gene: TRBV27; CDR3nt: TGTGCCAGCAGTTCCCGCACCCGGGGGGGTAGTGAGGGCTACACCTTC; CDR3aa: CASSSRTRGGSEGYTF
j_gene: TRBJ2-1; abundance: -; d_gene: -; v_gene: TRBV6-1; CDR3nt: TGTGCCAGCAGTGAACTTAGCGGAAGTCTCTTATACAATGAGCAGTTCTTC; CDR3aa: CASSELSGSLLYNEQFF
j_gene: TRBJ2-1; abundance: -; d_gene: TRBD2; v_gene: TRBV5-4; CDR3nt: TGTGCCAGCAGCTTAGGCCTAGCGGGGGGGAATGAGCAGTTCTTC; CDR3aa: CASSLGLAGGNEQFF
j_gene: TRBJ2-5; abundance: -; d_gene: -; v_gene: TRBV6-5; CDR3nt: TGTGCCAGCAGCGGACGGGGAGGGACCCAGTACTTC; CDR3aa: CASSGRGGTQYF
j_gene: TRBJ2-4; abundance: -; d_gene: TRBD1; v_gene: TRBV7-2; CDR3nt: TGTGCCAGCAGCTTAGAGGGACAGGGAAGGAACATTCAGTACTTC; CDR3aa: CASSLEGQGRNIQYF
j_gene: TRBJ2-1; abundance: -; d_gene: TRBD2; v_gene: TRBV18; CDR3nt: TGTGCCAGCTCACCTATGCTAGCGGGAGGGTTGGTTGAGCAGTTCTTC; CDR3aa: CASSPMLAGGLVEQFF
j_gene: TRBJ2-4; abundance: -; d_gene: -; v_gene: TRBV5-6; CDR3nt: TGTGCCAGCAGCTTAAGCGCCGAGGGTGACATTCAGTACTTC; CDR3aa: CASSLSAEGDIQYF
j_gene: TRBJ2-7; abundance: -; d_gene: TRBD2; v_gene: TRBV6-1; CDR3nt: TGTGCCAGCAGTGGCTTAGCGGGAGGGCAGGGCGAGCAGTACTTC; CDR3aa: CASSGLAGGQGEQYF
j_gene: TRBJ2-7; abundance: -; d_gene: -; v_gene: TRBV28; CDR3nt: TGTGCCAGCAGCCTGGGAGTCTGGAGGAGGTCCTACGAGCAGTACTTC; CDR3aa: CASSLGVWRRSYEQYF
j_gene: TRBJ2-7; abundance: once; d_gene: TRBD2; v_gene: TRBV28; CDR3nt: TGTGCCAGCAGAGTAGCGGGATCAAGCTCCTACGAGCAGTACTTC; CDR3aa: CASRVAGSSSYEQYF
j_gene: TRBJ1-3; abundance: -; d_gene: -; v_gene: TRBV2; CDR3nt: TGTGCCAGCAGTGAAGCGCAAAGGGGTAAAGGAAACACCATATATTTT; CDR3aa: CASSEAQRGKGNTIYF
j_gene: TRBJ2-3; abundance: once; d_gene: TRBD2; v_gene: TRBV6-4; CDR3nt: TGTGCCAGCAGTGCGGGAGGGAGCACAGATACGCAGTATTTT; CDR3aa: CASSAGGSTDTQYF
j_gene: TRBJ2-1; abundance: -; d_gene: TRBD1; v_gene: TRBV27; CDR3nt: TGTGCCAGCAGTCCGGGACAGCCCTACAATGAGCAGTTCTTC; CDR3aa: CASSPGQPYNEQFF
j_gene: TRBJ2-1; abundance: -; d_gene: -; v_gene: TRBV28; CDR3nt: TGTGCCAGCAGTTTAGGCAGGGGAAGCGATGAGCAGTTCTTC; CDR3aa: CASSLGRGSDEQFF
j_gene: TRBJ2-7; abundance: once; d_gene: TRBD1; v_gene: TRBV5-5; CDR3nt: TGTGCCAGCAGCTTCCGGGACAGGGGGATCCACGAGCAGTACTTC; CDR3aa: CASSFRDRGIHEQYF
j_gene: TRBJ2-7; abundance: -; d_gene: TRBD1; v_gene: TRBV2; CDR3nt: TGTGCCAGCAGGAGTACAGGGGGAGTCTACGAGCAGTACTTC; CDR3aa: CASRSTGGVYEQYF
j_gene: TRBJ2-7; abundance: -; d_gene: -; v_gene: TRBV5-1; CDR3nt: TGCGCCAGCAGCCAGGACAATGACTACGAGCAGTACTTC; CDR3aa: CASSQDNDYEQYF
j_gene: TRBJ2-7; abundance: -; d_gene: TRBD2; v_gene: TRBV10-2; CDR3nt: TGCGCCACGGGGACTAGCGGTTACGAGCAGTACTTC; CDR3aa: CATGTSGYEQYF
j_gene: TRBJ1-1; abundance: -; d_gene: -; v_gene: TRBV23-1; CDR3nt: TGCGCCAGCAGTCAACCCCACCAGGGTGGATCCGAGAACACTGAAGCTTTCTTT; CDR3aa: CASSQPHQGGSENTEAFF
j_gene: TRBJ2-7; abundance: -; d_gene: TRBD1; v_gene: TRBV5-1; CDR3nt: TGCGCCAGCAGCCACTATCTCCGGGACAGGGTCTTCTACGAGCAGTACTTC; CDR3aa: CASSHYLRDRVFYEQYF
j_gene: TRBJ2-4; abundance: -; d_gene: -; v_gene: TRBV28; CDR3nt: TGTGCCAGCAGTTTAGGGCAGGACTTAAACATTCAGTACTTC; CDR3aa: CASSLGQDLNIQYF
j_gene: TRBJ2-2; abundance: -; d_gene: -; v_gene: TRBV5-1; CDR3nt: TGCGCCAGCAGCTTCGACACGAACACCGGGGAGCTGTTTTTT; CDR3aa: CASSFDTNTGELFF
j_gene: TRBJ1-1; abundance: -; d_gene: -; v_gene: TRBV28; CDR3nt: TGTGCCAGCTCAGAGGTGGACACTGAAGCTTTCTTT; CDR3aa: CASSEVDTEAFF
j_gene: TRBJ2-5; abundance: once; d_gene: -; v_gene: TRBV2; CDR3nt: TGTGCCAGCAGTGAACAGGGGCGGGAGACCCAGTACTTC; CDR3aa: CASSEQGRETQYF
j_gene: TRBJ2-7; abundance: -; d_gene: -; v_gene: TRBV15; CDR3nt: TGTGCCACCAGCAGAGTATCCCTAGCCAGGAGAGACGAGCAGTACTTC; CDR3aa: CATSRVSLARRDEQYF
j_gene: TRBJ2-7; abundance: few; d_gene: TRBD1; v_gene: TRBV7-8; CDR3nt: TGTGCCAGCAGCTTAAGGAGGGACAGGGGCTACGAGCAGTACTTC; CDR3aa: CASSLRRDRGYEQYF
j_gene: TRBJ2-3; abundance: once; d_gene: TRBD2; v_gene: TRBV10-2; CDR3nt: TGCGCCAGCAGTGAGTCGAAATTTAGCGGGGGGGTGGCAGATACGCAGTATTTT; CDR3aa: CASSESKFSGGVADTQYF
j_gene: TRBJ2-7; abundance: -; d_gene: -; v_gene: TRBV5-8; CDR3nt: TGTGCCAGCAGCAACCAGGGGGGCCCAGCCTACGAGCAGTACTTC; CDR3aa: CASSNQGGPAYEQYF
j_gene: TRBJ2-5; abundance: once; d_gene: TRBD2; v_gene: TRBV10-3; CDR3nt: TGTGCCATCAGTGAGGCCGCGGGAGGAGAGACCCAGTACTTC; CDR3aa: CAISEAAGGETQYF
j_gene: TRBJ1-4; abundance: -; d_gene: -; v_gene: TRBV5-4; CDR3nt: TGTGCCAGCAGCCGACTTCAGGGAAAGAATGCTAATGAAAAACTGTTTTTT; CDR3aa: CASSRLQGKNANEKLFF
j_gene: TRBJ2-4; abundance: -; d_gene: -; v_gene: TRBV28; CDR3nt: TGTGCCAGCAGTGCCTCTGTGGCGGAACTAGCCAAAAACATTCAGTACTTC; CDR3aa: CASSASVAELAKNIQYF
j_gene: TRBJ1-3; abundance: -; d_gene: -; v_gene: TRBV11-2; CDR3nt: TGTGCCAGCAGCTTAGTCCGACTGAGCTCTGGAAACACCATATATTTT; CDR3aa: CASSLVRLSSGNTIYF
j_gene: TRBJ2-5; abundance: -; d_gene: -; v_gene: TRBV5-1; CDR3nt: TGCGCCAGCAGCTCAACAGGGATAGAGACCCAGTACTTC; CDR3aa: CASSSTGIETQYF
j_gene: TRBJ2-2; abundance: -; d_gene: TRBD2; v_gene: TRBV6-6; CDR3nt: TGTGCCAGCTCCCCGATTGGACTAGCGGTCACCGGGGAGCTGTTTTTT; CDR3aa: CASSPIGLAVTGELFF
j_gene: TRBJ1-2; abundance: -; d_gene: -; v_gene: TRBV12-2; CDR3nt: TGTGCAAGTCGCCCTGACCGGGACAGGGTCCGGTTCGGCTACACCTTC; CDR3aa: CASRPDRDRVRFGYTF
j_gene: TRBJ2-7; abundance: -; d_gene: TRBD2; v_gene: TRBV28; CDR3nt: TGTGCCAGCAGTTCTGGGACTAGCGGTTCTCGGGAGCAGTACTTC; CDR3aa: CASSSGTSGSREQYF